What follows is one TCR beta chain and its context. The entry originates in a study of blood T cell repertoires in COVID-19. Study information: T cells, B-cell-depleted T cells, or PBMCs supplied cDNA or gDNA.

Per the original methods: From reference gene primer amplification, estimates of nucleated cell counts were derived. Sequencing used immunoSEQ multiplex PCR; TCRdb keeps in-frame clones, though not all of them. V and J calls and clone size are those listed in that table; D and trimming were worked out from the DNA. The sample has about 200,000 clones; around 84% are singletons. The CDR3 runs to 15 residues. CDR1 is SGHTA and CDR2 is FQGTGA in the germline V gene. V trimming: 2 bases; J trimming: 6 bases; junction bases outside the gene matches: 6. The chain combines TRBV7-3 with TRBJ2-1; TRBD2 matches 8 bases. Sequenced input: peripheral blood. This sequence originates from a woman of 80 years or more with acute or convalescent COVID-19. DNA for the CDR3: TGTGCCAGCAGCTTATCGGTAGCGGGACCCAATGAGCAGTTCTTC. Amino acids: CASSLSVAGPNEQFF.